Presented here are 22 T cell receptor beta chains from one specimen sequenced in a study of cytomegalovirus exposure and HLA in healthy donors. The PCR ran on 60 Vbeta and 13 Jbeta primers. TCRdb's copy holds only in-frame clones and misses some; the assay was immunoSEQ multiplex PCR. The sample lists about 94,000 clones; roughly three quarters were seen once. Sample: PBMCs. These receptors originate from a woman aged 60-75 years in good health and CMV-seronegative.

The chain employs TRBV18 and TRBJ1-5, with D perhaps TRBD1 (6 bases). The germline CDR1 and CDR2 sequences are KGHSH and LQKENI. V was pared by 3 bases and J by 4 bases, with 13 bases between. The CDR3 loop spans 15 amino acids. In DNA, the CDR3 is TGTGCCAGCTCACCCCTCCGGGACAAAAATCAGCCCCAGCATTTT. Its translation: CASSPLRDKNQPQHF.

V and J are TRBV6-5 and TRBJ2-7, with 8 bases fitting TRBD2. V shed 6 bases and J 3 bases; nucleotides not matched to a gene: 4. This CDR3 region has 13 residues. Germline loops: CDR1 MNHEY, CDR2 SVGAGI. This CDR3 is CASRTGGLYEQYF. The DNA for the CDR3 is TGTGCCAGCAGGACGGGGGGGCTCTACGAGCAGTACTTC.

The chain couples TRBV27 to TRBJ1-2, with D tentatively TRBD1 (5 bases). Deletions cut 0 bases from V and 6 bases from J, with 11 bases between. This CDR3 contains 14 residues. In germline, CDR1 is MNHEY, CDR2 SMNVEV (reference sequence). The CDR3 DNA sequence: TGTGCCAGCAGTTTATCCCCCTTCAGGGATGGCTACACCTTC. This encodes CASSLSPFRDGYTF.

A few counts support this clone. The chain carries TRBV6-1 and TRBJ1-5, with TRBD1 identical over 8 bases. Per the germline V gene, CDR1 is MNHNS and CDR2 is SASEGT. The J segment lost 7 bases and the V segment lost 6 bases, leaving 5 bases of the junction unmatched. The CDR3 covers 13 residues. The CDR3 DNA reads TGTGCCAGCAGACCCAGGGGGCACCAGCCCCAGCATTTT. This translates into CASRPRGHQPQHF.

Here the CDR3 DNA reads TGCGCCAGCAGCACCCCAGGGGGGAATGAGCAGTTCTTC. This sequence encodes CASSTPGGNEQFF. The chain has TRBV5-1 and TRBJ2-1, with a weak D call TRBD1 (7 bases). Germline CDR1 reads SGHRS; CDR2 reads YFSETQ. This CDR3 spans 13 amino acids. V lost 4 bases, J lost 7 bases, and 12 bases lay in between.

The V gene is TRBV4-3, the J gene TRBJ2-7; D possibly corresponds to TRBD1 (5 bases). CDR3 length: 14 amino acids. V lost 1 base, J lost 3 bases, and 10 bases lay in between. The germline CDR1 and CDR2 sequences are LGHNA and YSLEER. CDR3 in amino acids: CASSQGRASYEQYF. CDR3 in DNA: TGCGCCAGCAGCCAAGGCAGGGCAAGCTACGAGCAGTACTTC.

This clone was counted only a few times. This chain joins TRBV7-2 and TRBJ2-7; 10 positions match TRBD2. CDR1 is SGHTA, CDR2 FQGNSA, per germline. Trimming removed 0 bases from V and 2 bases from J; junction bases left unmatched: 7. The CDR3 spans 17 residues. CDR3: CASSLALIAGGAYEQYF. For the CDR3, the DNA is TGTGCCAGCAGCTTAGCGCTGATAGCGGGAGGAGCCTACGAGCAGTACTTC.

The chain carries TRBV9 and TRBJ2-1, with no clear D. V was pared by 0 bases and J by 2 bases, with 9 bases between. CDR1 and CDR2 from the germline V gene are SGDLS and YYNGEE. This CDR3 contains 15 residues. The chain's CDR3 is CASSVEATAYNEQFF. Written as DNA, the CDR3 is TGTGCCAGCAGCGTAGAGGCAACAGCCTACAATGAGCAGTTCTTC.

This clone appeared once. This chain links TRBV25-1 with TRBJ2-1, with TRBD2 matching over 7 bases. This CDR3 has 12 amino acids. Trimming took 6 bases from V and 8 from J; bases not matched to a gene: 4. CDR1 and CDR2 from the germline V gene are MGHDK and SYGVNS. The CDR3 nucleotides read TGTGCCAGCAGCTTAGCGGGCGATGAGCAGTTCTTC. Translation gives CASSLAGDEQFF.

This chain uses TRBV7-2 with TRBJ2-5; 8 bases line up with TRBD1. The CDR3 runs 15 residues. Germline V gene lookup returns CDR1 SGHTA and CDR2 FQGNSA. V dropped 5 bases and J dropped 5; count of bases not matched to a gene: 10. In DNA form, the CDR3 reads TGTGCCAGCAGCACAGGACAGGGTGGGTGGGAGACCCAGTACTTC. It codes for CASSTGQGGWETQYF.

V gene TRBV27 combines with J gene TRBJ2-5; possibly TRBD2 for D (6 bases). The CDR3 has 16 amino acids. CDR1 is MNHEY, CDR2 SMNVEV, per germline (reference sequence). V lost 6 bases and J 1 base, leaving 18 bases between the germline ends. Here the CDR3 reads CASSRQGLLLQETQYF. CDR3 bases: TGTGCCAGCAGCCGACAAGGACTACTCCTCCAAGAGACCCAGTACTTC.

The gene calls are TRBV7-2 and TRBJ2-7, with 9 nucleotides matching TRBD2. Looked up from germline, CDR1 is SGHTA and CDR2 is FQGNSA. The CDR3 has 15 residues. After removal of 2 bases from V and 0 bases from J, the junction contained 2 bases not matched to a gene. CDR3: CASSLRRGGSYEQYF. DNA of the CDR3: TGTGCCAGCAGCTTACGGCGGGGGGGCTCCTACGAGCAGTACTTC.

V usage is TRBV7-9 and J usage is TRBJ2-2; 8 bases agree with TRBD2. Germline CDR1 reads SEHNR; CDR2 reads FQNEAQ (reference sequence). The V and J ends lost 4 bases and 2 bases, in that order; junction bases with no gene match: 12. The CDR3 runs 18 residues. CDR3 bases: TGTGCCAGCAGCTCCACCATCCTAGCGGGCTTTAACACCGGGGAGCTGTTTTTT. Its translation is CASSSTILAGFNTGELFF.

The chain employs TRBV2 and TRBJ2-5; D is perhaps TRBD2 (6 bases). Germline CDR1 is SNHLY and CDR2 is FYNNEI. This CDR3 spans 12 amino acids. V was pared by 8 bases and J by 5 bases, with 12 bases between. The CDR3 reads CASLTTRETQYF. The CDR3 DNA sequence: TGTGCCAGCCTTACGACTAGGGAGACCCAGTACTTC.

The chain recombines TRBV5-6 with TRBJ1-2; no clear D gene. The CDR3 loop spans 16 amino acids. Trimming cost V 2 bases and J 4 bases, with 18 bases left between them. Germline V gene lookup returns CDR1 SGHDT and CDR2 YYEEEE. The CDR3 coding sequence is TGTGCCAGCAGCTTCCATAGGAGTCGAACGGTCTATGGCTACACCTTC. This encodes CASSFHRSRTVYGYTF.

This clone was seen only a few times. J is TRBJ2-1 and V is TRBV7-8, with a weak D call TRBD1 (5 bases). Trimming stripped 4 bases from V and 7 bases from J, with 20 bases between. CDR3 length: 16 amino acids. Germline V gene lookup returns CDR1 SGHVS and CDR2 FQNEAQ. The CDR3 DNA is TGTGCCAGCAGCTCCCCGCTCGGGCAGGGTGGGAATGAGCAGTTCTTC. Translating it yields CASSSPLGQGGNEQFF. Combining the CDR3 with reference TRBV7-8 and TRBJ2-1 gives the whole variable domain GAGVSQSPRYKVAKRGQDVALRCDPISGHVSLFWYQQALGQGPEFLTYFQNEAQLDKSGLPSDRFFAERPEGSVSTLKIQRTQQEDSAVYLCASSSPLGQGGNEQFFGPGTRLTVL.

The chain employs TRBV13 and TRBJ1-1; D is unclear. Germline CDR1 and CDR2: PRHDT and FYEKMQ (reference sequence). V lost 0 bases and J 3 bases, leaving 8 bases between the germline ends. The CDR3 covers 14 residues. CDR3 nucleotide sequence: TGTGCCAGCAGCTTAGGGGTCGGGGACACTGAAGCTTTCTTT. It specifies CASSLGVGDTEAFF.

In this sample, this clone turned up a few times. V is TRBV6-5 and J is TRBJ2-7; TRBD2 is a possible D gene (7 bases). The CDR3 loop spans 14 amino acids. Germline CDR1 reads MNHEY; CDR2 reads SVGAGI. Trimming shortened V by 6 bases and J by 4 bases, and 16 bases separated the two germline ends. CDR3 nucleotide sequence: TGTGCCAGCAGGAGGGGGGGGCAGGGATACGAGCAGTACTTC. Amino acids: CASRRGGQGYEQYF.

The V gene is TRBV7-9, the J gene TRBJ1-5; 8 bases fit TRBD1. The CDR3 spans 16 residues. J gave up 3 bases and V 5 bases, and 9 bases lay outside the gene matches. Germline assignment: CDR1 SEHNR and CDR2 FQNEAQ (reference sequence). The CDR3: CASSPGTGPFNQPQHF. The CDR3 coding sequence is TGTGCCAGCAGCCCGGGGACAGGACCCTTCAATCAGCCCCAGCATTTT.

The V and J genes are TRBV19 and TRBJ1-4; weak D call: TRBD1 (6 bases). The length of the CDR3 is 14 residues. CDR1 is LNHDA, CDR2 SQIVND, per germline (reference sequence). V gave up 8 bases and J gave up 0 bases, with 10 bases separating them. The CDR3 DNA reads TGTGCCAGTGGGGACATCGCAACTAATGAAAAACTGTTTTTT. Residues: CASGDIATNEKLFF.

This clone appeared a few times. The chain combines TRBV12-5 with TRBJ2-3, with D hard to call. V was pared by 4 bases and J by 5 bases, with 4 bases between. The germline V gene has CDR1 LGHNT and CDR2 FRNRAP. The CDR3 is 11 residues long. CDR3 sequence (DNA): TGTGCTAGTGGTTCCTTAGATACGCAGTATTTT. Protein product: CASGSLDTQYF.

The chain uses TRBV4-1 and TRBJ1-4; weak D call: TRBD1 (6 bases). The germline gives CDR1 MGHRA, CDR2 YSYEKL. There are 16 residues in the CDR3. V was cut by 1 base and J by 5 bases, with 14 bases left in between. The CDR3 sequence is CASSQGSGTHNEKLFF. The CDR3 nucleotides are TGCGCCAGCAGCCAAGGGTCCGGGACACACAATGAAAAACTGTTTTTT.